This T cell receptor beta chain comes out of a study of blood T cells in healthy people across ages. Across the whole study: Through template switching, about one barcoded beta molecule was captured per two T cells, as measured in model experiments. Findings and caveats of the study: Long-lived and aged donors differed, with more naive CD4+ cells and higher diversity in the long-lived.

For the second PCR, which ran for about 6 to 12 cycles, a sample-barcoded 5' primer and a J-beta primer mix were used. Each CDR3 protein gets one entry after TCRdb re-called the 5' RACE reads with MiXCR. The data show roughly 1.4 million distinct CDR3 sequences, approximately 59% seen once. Concerning this clonotype: What it recognizes is unknown.

The germline V and J ends were trimmed by 3 bases and 1 base, with 13 bases remaining between them. The CDR3 has 15 amino acids. Germline loops: CDR1 MDHEN, CDR2 SYDVKM. The sequence was obtained from a man in his late teens or twenties in good health. The chain carries TRBV28 and TRBJ2-7, with a possible D match to TRBD2 (6 bases). Sample: blood. CDR3 nucleotide sequence: TGTGCCAGCAGTTTTTCCCCGGGGGAGTCCTACGAGCAGTACTTC. Its protein is CASSFSPGESYEQYF.